Here is one T cell receptor (beta chain) with its context. The sample originates from a study of blood T cell repertoires in COVID-19. Study information: COVID-19 samples from acute and convalescent phases originated in the United States, Italy and Spain. The analysed material was cDNA or gDNA that came from T cells, B-cell-depleted T cells, or PBMCs.

In the source study's methods: The authors estimated nucleated cell counts from reference gene primer amplification. Profiled with immunoSEQ multiplex PCR; TCRdb holds only in-frame clones, not every one. The V and J calls and clone size were taken over from that table, and D and trimming were inferred from the DNA. Of 250,000 to 300,000 clones in the sample, under 90% are singletons; the top ten hold around 4.2%. Germline CDR1 reads MNHEY; CDR2 reads SVGAGI. The CDR3 is 14 amino acids. V lost 6 bases, J lost 3 bases, and 5 bases stayed unmatched. Sequences were obtained from peripheral blood. The sequence was collected from a man between 60 and 75 years old with acute or convalescent COVID-19. The J gene is TRBJ1-3, the V gene TRBV6-5, with 7 bases aligning to TRBD1. The CDR3 here is CASSAQGGGNTIYF. The CDR3 DNA is TGTGCCAGCAGCGCGCAGGGGGGTGGAAACACCATATATTTT.